This is a list of T cell receptor beta chains from one sample in a study of tumor-infiltrating lymphocytes in primary liver carcinoma. One entry per CDR3 protein, called by TCRdb with MiXCR from the multiplex PCR reads. The table records about 320,000 distinct CDR3 sequences, over 55% of them present only once. Sequencing input: peripheral blood. These receptors all come from a man aged 40-50 years with primary liver carcinoma and hepatitis B virus infection. The CDR3 runs from the conserved cysteine through the conserved F or W. A D gene is named only where the DNA matches it firmly. The size field is filled for only some rows; it gives once, few, many or a size class.

clone_size,j_call,d_call,v_call,cdr3_aa,cdr3_nt
-,TRBJ2-5,-,TRBV11-1,CASSPGPSRHGTQYF,TGTGCCAGCAGCCCAGGGCCTTCAAGACATGGGACCCAGTACTTC
-,TRBJ2-3,-,TRBV10-2,CASIGGPWFTDTQYF,TGCGCCAGCATTGGGGGCCCTTGGTTCACAGATACGCAGTATTTT
few,TRBJ2-2,-,TRBV7-8,CASSLGHGGGELFF,TGTGCCAGCAGCTTGGGACATGGTGGCGGGGAGCTGTTTTTT
many,TRBJ2-1,TRBD2,TRBV5-4,CASSYSGGGNNEQFF,TGTGCCAGCAGCTACTCAGGCGGGGGAAACAATGAGCAGTTCTTC
-,TRBJ2-6,-,TRBV4-3,CACSQDGSGRGTNVLTF,TGCGCCTGCAGCCAAGATGGGTCAGGGCGCGGGACCAACGTCCTGACTTTC
many,TRBJ1-1,-,TRBV29-1,CSVLPGAGSTEAFF,TGCAGCGTTCTTCCTGGGGCTGGGTCCACTGAAGCTTTCTTT
few,TRBJ2-3,TRBD2,TRBV6-1,CASSDGLAGVGTQYF,TGTGCCAGCAGTGATGGGCTAGCGGGAGTCGGTACGCAGTATTTT
-,TRBJ2-7,TRBD2,TRBV11-2,CASSTWTSGSYEQHF,TGTGCCAGCAGCACCTGGACTAGCGGGAGCTACGAGCAACACTTC
many,TRBJ2-7,TRBD2,TRBV5-8,CASSLSLAGTGSEQYF,TGTGCCAGCAGCTTGTCACTAGCGGGAACCGGGAGCGAGCAGTACTTC
-,TRBJ1-2,TRBD1,TRBV7-8,CASSSWDRGGYTF,TGTGCCAGCAGCTCATGGGACAGAGGCGGCTACACCTTC
-,TRBJ2-3,TRBD2,TRBV4-2,CASSQGSSGFNADTQYF,TGTGCCAGCAGCCAAGGAAGTAGCGGGTTTAACGCGGATACACAGTATTTT
-,TRBJ2-2,-,TRBV6-5,CVSSLNTGELFF,TGTGTCAGCAGCCTGAACACCGGGGAGCTGTTTTTT
many,TRBJ2-7,-,TRBV11-2,CASSLVSTYEQYF,TGTGCCAGCAGCTTAGTTTCGACCTACGAGCAGTACTTC
-,TRBJ2-3,-,TRBV29-1,CSVQGGPDAQYF,TGCAGCGTTCAGGGGGGACCGGATGCGCAGTATTTT
-,TRBJ2-1,TRBD2,TRBV5-1,CASSLEYAGGDNEQFF,TGCGCCAGCAGCTTGGAATACGCGGGAGGGGACAATGAGCAGTTCTTC
-,TRBJ2-6,-,TRBV10-2,CASFSGSRQSSGANVLTF,TGCGCCAGCTTCAGTGGGAGTCGACAGAGCTCTGGGGCCAACGTCCTGACTTTC
-,TRBJ2-7,-,TRBV10-3,CAISERTASSYEQYF,TGTGCCATCAGTGAACGGACGGCGAGCTCCTACGAGCAGTACTTC
-,TRBJ1-2,-,TRBV20-1,CSARPTGSSYGYTF,TGCAGTGCTAGACCCACAGGAAGCTCCTATGGCTACACCTTC
-,TRBJ2-5,-,TRBV5-1,CASSVFDRLQETQYF,TGCGCCAGCAGCGTCTTCGACAGGCTACAAGAGACCCAGTACTTC
-,TRBJ1-5,-,TRBV7-2,CASSLDDQPQHF,TGTGCCAGCAGCTTAGACGATCAGCCCCAGCATTTT
-,TRBJ2-3,-,TRBV5-1,CASSLNRKTETQYF,TGCGCCAGCAGCTTGAACAGGAAAACAGAAACGCAGTATTTT
few,TRBJ1-3,TRBD1,TRBV6-5,CASSQQGTGNTIYF,TGTGCCAGCAGTCAACAGGGGACAGGAAACACCATATATTTT
once,TRBJ2-1,TRBD2,TRBV11-2,CASSHSGSSYNDQFF,TGTGCCAGCAGCCATAGCGGGAGCTCCTACAATGATCAGTTCTTC
few,TRBJ1-6,-,TRBV7-8,CASSSTGNSPLHF,TGTGCCAGCAGCTCCACCGGGAACTCACCCCTCCACTTT
-,TRBJ2-1,-,TRBV6-5,CANSRGQGPGAYNEQFF,TGTGCCAATAGTCGGGGCCAAGGGCCGGGAGCCTACAATGAGCAGTTCTTC
-,TRBJ2-5,-,TRBV12-3/TRBV12-4,CASSPTVVEETQYF,TGTGCCAGCAGTCCCACCGTGGTTGAAGAGACCCAGTACTTC
-,TRBJ2-5,-,TRBV5-1,CASSLYGSETQYF,TGCGCCAGCAGCTTGTACGGTTCAGAGACCCAGTACTTC
many,TRBJ2-7,-,TRBV29-1,CSVLRGYEQYF,TGCAGCGTTTTGAGGGGGTACGAGCAGTACTTC
-,TRBJ2-7,TRBD2,TRBV28,CASSSPLTSGSRYEQYF,TGTGCAAGCAGTTCCCCCCTGACTAGCGGGAGCAGATACGAGCAGTACTTC
-,TRBJ2-2,-,TRBV5-1,CASSLRETDTGELFF,TGCGCCAGCAGCTTGAGGGAAACGGACACCGGGGAGCTGTTTTTT
many,TRBJ1-1,-,TRBV4-2,CASSQDGRNTEAFF,TGTGCCAGCAGCCAAGACGGGCGGAACACTGAAGCTTTCTTT
few,TRBJ2-5,-,TRBV7-9,CASPPAGEQETQYF,TGTGCCAGCCCTCCGGCGGGTGAACAAGAGACCCAGTACTTC
once,TRBJ2-3,TRBD2,TRBV7-9,CASSFGSSGTGDTQYF,TGTGCCAGCAGCTTCGGATCTAGCGGGACGGGTGACACGCAGTATTTT
many,TRBJ2-2,-,TRBV10-3,CAIRATGELFF,TGTGCCATCAGGGCCACCGGGGAGCTGTTTTTT
many,TRBJ1-2,-,TRBV29-1,CSVEDRRRGDGYTF,TGCAGCGTTGAAGACCGCCGGCGGGGGGATGGCTACACCTTC
-,TRBJ2-7,TRBD2,TRBV6-1,CASGGETYDQYF,TGTGCCAGCGGGGGGGAAACCTACGACCAGTACTTC
many,TRBJ2-5,-,TRBV4-2,CASSQVRAGRETQYF,TGTGCCAGCAGCCAAGTTAGGGCAGGGCGGGAGACCCAGTACTTC
-,TRBJ1-4,-,TRBV30,CAWTSGPANEKLFF,TGTGCCTGGACCTCAGGGCCGGCTAATGAAAAACTGTTTTTT
-,TRBJ2-1,-,TRBV5-1,CASSLDGNAYNEQFF,TGCGCCAGCAGCTTGGACGGGAACGCCTACAATGAGCAGTTCTTC
-,TRBJ1-5,TRBD1,TRBV6-7,CSSSYCLGSKDRFRPQHF,TGTTCCAGCAGTTATTGCCTCGGGTCGAAGGACAGGTTTCGGCCCCAGCATTTT
-,TRBJ1-1,-,TRBV6-5,CTSSSRDTDTEAFF,TGTACCAGCAGTTCCCGTGACACGGACACTGAAGCTTTCTTT
many,TRBJ2-1,-,TRBV29-1,CSVIGGTGRDEQFF,TGCAGCGTTATTGGCGGGACGGGTAGGGATGAGCAGTTCTTC
-,TRBJ2-3,TRBD1,TRBV28,CASNPGQVLTDTQYF,TGTGCCAGCAACCCGGGACAGGTGCTCACAGATACGCAGTATTTT
-,TRBJ2-2,-,TRBV20-1,CSARVGLETGELFF,TGCAGTGCTAGAGTAGGGTTGGAGACCGGGGAGCTGTTTTTT
-,TRBJ2-5,-,TRBV14,CASILGPQGTQYF,TGTGCCAGCATCCTAGGGCCCCAGGGGACCCAGTACTTC
-,TRBJ2-1,-,TRBV11-1,CASSLEGNGLFF,TGTGCCAGCAGCTTGGAAGGCAATGGGCTGTTCTTC
few,TRBJ2-3,-,TRBV10-3,CAISEGTLSTDTQYF,TGTGCCATCAGTGAGGGGACACTTAGCACAGATACGCAGTATTTT
-,TRBJ1-5,-,TRBV6-2/TRBV6-3,CASSYSRDGDIRNQSQHF,TGTGCCAGTAGTTACTCCCGGGACGGTGATATAAGGAATCAGTCCCAGCATTTT
-,TRBJ1-1,-,TRBV10-3,CAISESGLLMNIEAFF,TGTGCCATCAGTGAGTCGGGACTCTTAATGAACATTGAAGCTTTCTTT
-,TRBJ2-2,-,TRBV28,CASSPWGRSNTGELFF,TGTGCCAGCAGTCCCTGGGGGCGGAGTAACACCGGGGAGCTGTTTTTT
-,TRBJ2-1,-,TRBV6-2/TRBV6-3,CASSITGGSYNEQFF,TGTGCCAGCAGCATTACAGGTGGTTCCTACAATGAGCAGTTCTTC
-,TRBJ1-4,-,TRBV4-2,CASNQPPGPEKLFF,TGTGCCAGCAATCAACCCCCCGGGCCTGAAAAACTGTTTTTT
-,TRBJ2-2,TRBD2,TRBV29-1,CSVFSGRGELLF,TGCAGCGTTTTTAGCGGGAGGGGGGAGCTGCTTTTT
-,TRBJ2-2,TRBD1,TRBV12-3/TRBV12-4,CASSLSGGNTGELFF,TGTGCCAGCAGTTTGTCAGGGGGGAACACCGGGGAGCTGTTTTTT